The next 21 T cell receptor beta chains were all read from a single sample in a study of T-cell reconstitution after alpha-beta-depleted transplantation in children. The TCRbeta library incorporated unique molecular identifiers. One entry per CDR3 protein results from TCRdb running MiXCR on the PCR reads. The sample shows approximately 490,000 distinct CDR3 sequences, roughly a tenth of them seen only once. The sequencing used PBMCs, collected before TCRalphabeta/CD19-depleted stem cell transplant. Every receptor here comes from a child aged 2 to 9 with inherited bone marrow failure, due to receive a stem cell transplant.

This clonotype appeared many times. The DNA for the CDR3 is TGTGCCACCAGCCGCGGACTGCCTGGGGAGACCCAGTACTTC. Translating it yields CATSRGLPGETQYF. The chain employs TRBV15 and TRBJ2-5; possible D gene TRBD2, 5 bases. CDR1 and CDR2 (germline): LNHNV, YYDKDF (reference sequence). V was shortened by 5 bases and J by 5 bases, with 15 bases between the two germline ends. The CDR3 consists of 14 residues. The whole variable domain, remainder taken from reference TRBV15 and TRBJ2-5, is DAMVIQNPRYQVTQFGKPVTLSCSQTLNHNVMYWYQQKSSQAPKLLFHYYDKDFNNEADTPDNFQSRRPNTSFCFLDIRSPGLGDTAMYLCATSRGLPGETQYFGPGTRLLVL.

This clonotype was found many times. V and J are TRBV28 and TRBJ1-2, with TRBD1 matching 7 bases. CDR3 length equals 16 residues. CDR1 and CDR2 (germline): MDHEN, SYDVKM. J gave up 1 base and V 4 bases, and 9 bases lay outside the gene matches. CDR3 in amino acids: CASSSTPTGINYGYTF. Written as DNA, the CDR3 is TGTGCCAGCAGTTCAACTCCGACAGGGATTAACTATGGCTACACCTTC.

The CDR3 protein is CASSQPSADPTGELFF. Here the CDR3 DNA reads TGTGCCAGCAGCCAGCCCTCAGCGGACCCCACCGGGGAGCTGTTTTTT. The chain joins TRBV3-1 to TRBJ2-2, with D perhaps matching TRBD2 (5 bases). The CDR3 is made up of 16 amino acids. The V end was cut by 3 bases, the J end by 4 bases, with 15 bases between. The V gene's germline CDR1 is LGHDT and CDR2 YNNKEL (reference sequence).

This clonotype occurred a few times. V usage is TRBV20-1 and J usage is TRBJ2-5; 7 positions agree with TRBD2. Germline CDR1 and CDR2: DFQATT and SNEGSKA (reference sequence). The CDR3 totals 16 residues. Trimming took 5 bases from V and 5 from J; bases not matched to a gene: 17. The CDR3 protein is CSASGGWTRVRETQYF. The CDR3, as DNA: TGCAGTGCTTCAGGAGGTTGGACTAGGGTCCGTGAGACCCAGTACTTC.

This clonotype turned up a few times. This chain links TRBV12-3 or TRBV12-4 with TRBJ2-2; D uncertain. The V end lost 5 bases, the J end lost 7 bases, and 11 bases lay between the germline ends. CDR3 size: 13 residues. The DNA of the CDR3 is TGTGCCAGCAGTCTTTGGGCCGGCGGGGAGCTGTTTTTT. Translated: CASSLWAGGELFF.

This clonotype was counted ten times or more. DNA for the CDR3: TGCGCCAGCAGCCAAGAATACAACCGGAGGCGGGGACTAGTCAATCAACGTTGGTTCTTC. Translated: CASSQEYNRRRGLVNQRWFF. The rearrangement uses TRBV4-3 and TRBJ2-1; TRBD2 aligns across 8 bases. Germline-derived CDR1 and CDR2 are LGHNA and YSLEER. The CDR3 has 20 amino acids. With V trimmed by 0 bases and J by 15 bases, 28 bases remained unmatched.

This clonotype was seen many times. The chain combines TRBV5-1 with TRBJ2-7, with D possibly matching TRBD1 (6 bases). Between the trimmed V and J ends, which lost 0 bases and 5 bases, there was a span of 15 bases. Germline lookup yields CDR1 SGHRS and CDR2 YFSETQ. The CDR3 spans 15 residues. Here the CDR3 DNA reads TGCGCCAGCAGCTTGGCAGTCCAGGGGATAAACGAGCAGTACTTC. Amino acids: CASSLAVQGINEQYF.

Written as DNA, the CDR3 is TGTGCCATCAGTGAGAAGACAGGGGTCTATGGCTACACCTTC. It is translated as CAISEKTGVYGYTF. V gene TRBV10-3 combines with J gene TRBJ1-2, with 8 bases that match TRBD1. Germline V CDR1 and CDR2: ENHRY, SYGVKD. The CDR3 contains 14 residues. V lost 2 bases and J lost 4; bases outside the gene matches: 3.

The sample holds many counts of this clonotype. V is TRBV5-1 and J is TRBJ2-7, with D perhaps matching TRBD2 (5 bases). V was trimmed by 5 bases and J by 2 bases, leaving 8 bases between them. This CDR3 region has 12 residues. The germline V gene has CDR1 SGHRS and CDR2 YFSETQ. CDR3 residues: CASSSVTYEQYF. CDR3 DNA sequence: TGCGCCAGCAGTAGCGTCACCTACGAGCAGTACTTC. The full variable domain, completed using reference TRBV5-1 and TRBJ2-7, is KAGVTQTPRYLIKTRGQQVTLSCSPISGHRSVSWYQQTPGQGLQFLFEYFSETQRNKGNFPGRFSGRQFSNSRSEMNVSTLELGDSALYLCASSSVTYEQYFGPGTRLTVT.

The chain links TRBV10-3 to TRBJ2-3; D remains ambiguous. Trimming took off 6 bases at V and 0 bases at J, with 19 bases between the two ends. Germline V CDR1 and CDR2: ENHRY, SYGVKD. The CDR3 is 17 amino acids. CDR3 in amino acids: CAIRDTPSGGSTDTQYF. As DNA, the CDR3 is TGTGCCATCAGAGATACCCCCTCGGGCGGTAGCACAGATACGCAGTATTTT.

This clonotype was detected once. Since a much larger clone is just one base distant, this may be a read error. V is TRBV7-2 and J is TRBJ2-1; 9 bases fit TRBD2. V dropped 0 bases and J dropped 9; count of bases not matched to a gene: 9. CDR1 and CDR2 from the germline V gene are SGHTA and FQGNSA. The CDR3 runs to 16 residues. The CDR3 DNA sequence: TGTGCCAGCAGCTTAGCGCTCGCGGGAGGGTTCCGTGAGCAGTTCTTC. As protein: CASSLALAGGFREQFF.

In its sample, this clonotype was seen many times. This chain joins TRBV9 and TRBJ2-7; TRBD1 matches 10 bases. The trim removed 3 bases at V and 3 bases at J, leaving 3 bases unmatched. Germline V CDR1 and CDR2: SGDLS, YYNGEE. The CDR3 sequence is 14 residues long. CDR3 region: CASSAGQGFYEQYF. DNA for the CDR3: TGTGCCAGCAGCGCGGGACAGGGGTTCTACGAGCAGTACTTC.

At least ten counts were recorded for this clonotype. The chain combines TRBV4-3 with TRBJ2-3, with TRBD2 matching 14 bases. The CDR3 is made up of 18 amino acids. Germline assignment: CDR1 LGHNA and CDR2 YSLEER. V dropped 4 bases and J dropped 0; count of bases not matched to a gene: 6. CDR3 amino acids: CASSPGTSGSGSTDTQYF. DNA of the CDR3: TGCGCCAGCAGCCCTGGGACTAGCGGGAGTGGTAGCACAGATACGCAGTATTTT.

This clonotype appeared many times. This sequence joins TRBV12-3 or TRBV12-4 and TRBJ2-7, with D perhaps given as TRBD1 or TRBD2 (5 bases each). This CDR3 has 11 amino acids. The CDR3 protein is CASGALYEQYF. The CDR3 DNA sequence: TGTGCATCCGGGGCGCTATACGAGCAGTACTTC.

This sequence joins TRBV24-1 and TRBJ1-1; 7 bases are shared with TRBD1. From germline, CDR1 is KGHDR and CDR2 SFDVKD. The CDR3 spans 12 residues. J lost 10 bases, V lost 4 bases, and 5 bases had no gene match. The CDR3 bases are TGTGCCACCAGTGACTACAGGGGATCAGCTTTCTTT. This encodes CATSDYRGSAFF.

In this sample, this clonotype turned up many times. This chain connects TRBV27 to TRBJ2-1; no clear D. V was trimmed by 4 bases and J by 8 bases, leaving 6 bases between them. The germline V gene has CDR1 MNHEY and CDR2 SMNVEV (reference sequence). CDR3 length: 11 residues. For the CDR3, the DNA is TGTGCCAGCAGTTCGCCCTATGAGCAGTTCTTC. Translation gives CASSSPYEQFF.

This clonotype was counted at least ten times. The V and J genes are TRBV6-5 and TRBJ2-4; D might be TRBD2 (5 bases). Germline-derived CDR1 and CDR2 are MNHEY and SVGAGI. This CDR3 has 15 amino acids. The V end lost 0 bases, the J end lost 4 bases, and 10 bases lay between the germline ends. The CDR3 DNA is TGTGCCAGCAGTTACTCGATCGGAGGAAAAAACATTCAGTACTTC. Encoded protein: CASSYSIGGKNIQYF.

The rearrangement links TRBV19 to TRBJ2-1, with D possibly TRBD2 on 6 matching bases. The V and J ends lost 3 bases and 5 bases respectively, with 11 bases between them. The length of the CDR3 is 14 residues. Germline CDR1 LNHDA, CDR2 SQIVND (reference sequence). CDR3 residues: CASSMILAHNEQFF. In DNA, the CDR3 is TGTGCCAGTAGTATGATACTAGCCCACAATGAGCAGTTCTTC. The whole variable domain, remainder taken from reference TRBV19 and TRBJ2-1, is DGGITQSPKYLFRKEGQNVTLSCEQNLNHDAMYWYRQDPGQGLRLIYYSQIVNDFQKGDIAEGYSVSREKKESFPLTVTSAQKNPTAFYLCASSMILAHNEQFFGPGTRLTVL.

In this sample, this clonotype turned up many times. The chain employs TRBV20-1 and TRBJ2-1; 7 nucleotides agree with TRBD2. V lost 0 bases to trimming and J lost 0 bases; unmatched junction nucleotides: 8. In germline, CDR1 is DFQATT, CDR2 SNEGSKA (reference sequence). The CDR3 length is 17 residues. CDR3 loop: CSARDFSSGGSYNEQFF. CDR3 DNA: TGCAGTGCTAGAGATTTCTCTAGCGGAGGCTCCTACAATGAGCAGTTCTTC.

This clonotype was counted many times. The chain uses TRBV9 and TRBJ2-1; 7 bases are a match to TRBD1. The CDR3 extends over 15 amino acids. V was pared by 4 bases and J by 2 bases, with 6 bases of the junction left unmatched. The germline V gene has CDR1 SGDLS and CDR2 YYNGEE. DNA of the CDR3: TGTGCCAGCAGCTCCCAGGGGGTAGCCTACAATGAGCAGTTCTTC. This translates into CASSSQGVAYNEQFF.

Note on this clonotype: This sequence may be a read error, since a much larger clone differs from it by one base. CDR3 nucleotides: TGCAGCGTTGAAGCGGGACAGGGGCCAGATACGGAGTATTTT. Its protein product is CSVEAGQGPDTEYF. This sequence joins TRBV29-1 and TRBJ2-3, with 10 bases lining up with TRBD1. CDR3 length equals 14 residues. Germline lookup yields CDR1 SQVTM and CDR2 ANQGSEA.